Shown below are 19 T cell receptor beta chains from a single sample sequenced in a study of T cells in Graves' hyperthyroidism and ophthalmopathy. Amplified regions were TCR beta CDR3 sequences from RNA transcripts. TCR CDR3 underwent first-round RT-PCR with the HTBI primer set. From the multiplex PCR reads, TCRdb called clonotypes with MiXCR, one entry per CDR3 protein. The table lists about 360,000 distinct CDR3 sequences, roughly an eighth of them singletons. The sequenced sample was blood. The origin of the receptors is a woman aged 18-29 years with Graves' hyperthyroidism.

This clonotype appeared many times. V and J are TRBV3-1 and TRBJ2-5; weak D call: TRBD2 (6 bases). V lost 4 bases to trimming and J lost 0 bases, with 9 bases between them. This CDR3 contains 14 residues. The germline V gene has CDR1 LGHDT and CDR2 YNNKEL (reference sequence). The CDR3 sequence: CASSRGRNQETQYF. The CDR3 DNA sequence: TGTGCCAGCAGCCGGGGGAGGAACCAAGAGACCCAGTACTTC.

This clonotype was recorded many times. This chain uses TRBV19 with TRBJ1-5, with 7 positions matching TRBD1. Trimming took 10 bases from V and 5 from J; bases not matched to a gene: 11. Germline V gives CDR1 LNHDA, CDR2 SQIVND (reference sequence). The CDR3 extends over 14 amino acids. CDR3 sequence reads: CATDRAGSDQPQHF. The CDR3 bases are TGTGCCACTGACAGGGCCGGATCGGATCAGCCCCAGCATTTT.

This clonotype was picked up many times. The chain carries TRBV11-2 and TRBJ1-3, with D uncertain. Germline CDR1 and CDR2: SGHAT and FQNNGV. The V gene lost 5 bases and the J gene lost 4 bases, with 9 bases spanning the gap. The CDR3 totals 13 residues. The CDR3 coding sequence is TGTGCCAGCAGCGAACTATTCGGAAACACCATATATTTT. It yields the protein CASSELFGNTIYF.

The table lists this clonotype with many counts. The CDR3 reads CASSPMSSGSGETQYF. The CDR3 region has the DNA TGTGCCAGCAGTCCCATGAGTAGCGGGAGCGGAGAGACCCAGTACTTC. V and J are TRBV6-1 and TRBJ2-5; TRBD2 agrees at 9 bases. The CDR3 loop spans 16 amino acids. After removal of 5 bases from V and 4 bases from J, the junction contained 11 bases not matched to a gene. Germline CDR1 reads MNHNS; CDR2 reads SASEGT.

This clonotype showed up many times. The CDR3 sequence is CATSRDLAGRRNTEAFF. The CDR3 DNA reads as TGTGCCACCAGCAGAGACTTAGCTGGGCGGCGGAACACTGAAGCTTTCTTT. The rearrangement joins TRBV15 to TRBJ1-1; D is unclear. V gave up 0 bases and J gave up 1 base, with 15 bases separating them. The CDR3 is 17 residues long. Germline values: CDR1 LNHNV, CDR2 YYDKDF (reference sequence).

This chain uses TRBV6-1 with TRBJ2-2; D not certain. Germline V CDR1 and CDR2: MNHNS, SASEGT. The CDR3 length is 12 residues. V lost 4 bases, J lost 7 bases, and 7 bases lay in between. The CDR3: CASSGIVGELFF. DNA of the CDR3: TGTGCCAGCAGTGGTATAGTCGGGGAGCTGTTTTTT.

This clonotype was recorded many times. At one of its ends the junction is not consistent with the germline gene, which may arise from a read error. This chain joins TRBV18 and TRBJ2-5, with TRBD1 identical over 7 bases. CDR1 and CDR2 from the germline V gene are KGHSH and LQKENI. The CDR3 extends over 14 amino acids. Here the CDR3 reads CASSPQGSGETQYF. The CDR3 DNA is TGTGCCAGCTCCCCACAGGGGTCGGGCGAGACCCAGTACTTC.

This sequence joins TRBV5-6 and TRBJ2-2, with 12 bases lining up with TRBD1. The V gene's germline CDR1 is SGHDT and CDR2 YYEEEE. The CDR3 totals 17 residues. With 4 bases clipped from V and 3 bases from J, the junction kept 7 bases outside the gene matches. The CDR3 DNA reads as TGTGCCAGCAGCACGGGACAGGGGGCTTTGGACACCGGGGAGCTGTTTTTT. Translating gives CASSTGQGALDTGELFF.

This clonotype appeared a few times. This chain connects TRBV12-3 or TRBV12-4 to TRBJ2-5; TRBD2 agrees at 8 bases. V lost 5 bases and J lost 2; bases outside the gene matches: 4. This CDR3 spans 14 amino acids. The CDR3 DNA follows: TGTGCCAGCAGTCCAGCGGGAGTACAAGAGACCCAGTACTTC. Protein product: CASSPAGVQETQYF.

This clonotype was counted many times. The V gene is TRBV6-1, the J gene TRBJ2-3, with TRBD2 identical over 7 bases. Germline loops: CDR1 MNHNS, CDR2 SASEGT. Trimming took 6 bases from V and 6 from J; bases not matched to a gene: 12. The CDR3 is 15 amino acids. CDR3 DNA sequence: TGTGCCAGCAGCAAGCGGGGTCCTCGGGCCGATACGCAGTATTTT. Amino acid sequence: CASSKRGPRADTQYF.

The chain combines TRBV11-2 with TRBJ2-5, with D unresolved. The CDR3 sequence is 14 residues long. The germline V gene encodes CDR1 SGHAT and CDR2 FQNNGV. V lost 3 bases and J 4 bases, leaving 12 bases between the germline ends. The CDR3 loop reads CASSFLEDPETQYF. The CDR3 nucleotides read TGTGCCAGCAGCTTTCTAGAGGACCCAGAGACCCAGTACTTC.

This clonotype was seen at least ten times. The V gene is TRBV4-3, the J gene TRBJ2-1; TRBD2 matches at 11 bases. This CDR3 has 17 residues. Germline-derived CDR1 and CDR2 are LGHNA and YSLEER. Trimming at V came to 0 bases and at J to 8 bases, leaving 9 bases not matched to a gene. CDR3 region: CASSQELAGGPGHEQFF. In DNA form, the CDR3 reads TGCGCCAGCAGCCAAGAGTTAGCGGGAGGGCCTGGGCATGAGCAGTTCTTC.

Ten or more counts support this clonotype. The chain combines TRBV20-1 with TRBJ2-7; the D gene is possibly TRBD2 (6 bases). CDR1 and CDR2 (germline): DFQATT, SNEGSKA (reference sequence). The length of the CDR3 is 13 residues. V was cut by 3 bases and J by 2 bases, with 11 bases left in between. DNA for the CDR3: TGCAGTGCTAGCGGGGGTGTCCCCTACGAGCAGTACTTC. Its protein product is CSASGGVPYEQYF.

The CDR3, as DNA: TGTGCCAGCAGCGTAGGGTGGCAATCCTCTGGAAACACCATATATTTT. Translating it yields CASSVGWQSSGNTIYF. The V gene is TRBV9, the J gene TRBJ1-3; D gene uncertain. CDR1 is SGDLS and CDR2 is YYNGEE in the germline V gene. Trimming left V 0 bases short and J 0 bases short, with 10 bases between. The CDR3 is made up of 16 amino acids.

As regards this clonotype: A much larger clone differs by one base, so this may be a read error. The CDR3 coding sequence is TGTGCCAGCAGCGCAGACAGTGAGACCCAGTACTTC. Translated: CASSADSETQYF. This rearrangement joins TRBV9 to TRBJ2-5; D is perhaps TRBD1 (5 bases). V lost 3 bases and J 5 bases, leaving 8 bases between the germline ends. The CDR3 has 12 residues. Germline assignment: CDR1 SGDLS and CDR2 YYNGEE.

This clonotype was observed a few times. V gene TRBV2 combines with J gene TRBJ2-6; D assignment may be TRBD1 or TRBD2 (5 bases each). Germline CDR1 reads SNHLY; CDR2 reads FYNNEI. The CDR3 consists of 16 residues. Trimming shortened V by 5 bases and J by 2 bases, and 13 bases separated the two germline ends. CDR3 coding DNA: TGTGCCAGCAGTCTTTACCGGGGCACTGGGGCCAACGTCCTGACTTTC. Its protein is CASSLYRGTGANVLTF. Looking up the rest from reference TRBV2 and TRBJ2-6 gives the full variable domain: EPEVTQTPSHQVTQMGQEVILRCVPISNHLYFYWYRQILGQKVEFLVSFYNNEISEKSEIFDDQFSVERPDGSNFTLKIRSTKLEDSAMYFCASSLYRGTGANVLTFGAGSRLTVL.

This clonotype has ten or more counts. V is TRBV6-5 and J is TRBJ2-2; D is uncertain. Trimming shortened V by 0 bases and J by 8 bases, and 13 bases separated the two germline ends. Germline V gene lookup returns CDR1 MNHEY and CDR2 SVGAGI. The CDR3 extends over 15 amino acids. The CDR3 bases are TGTGCCAGCAGTTACTCAAGGGTCTTAATGGGGGAGCTGTTTTTT. It yields the protein CASSYSRVLMGELFF.

CDR3 sequence (DNA): TGCGCCAGCAGCCATACTAGCGGGGGGACTCGACCGCAGTTCTTC. It is translated as CASSHTSGGTRPQFF. The rearrangement uses TRBV4-1 and TRBJ2-1, with 12 positions matching TRBD2. The CDR3 consists of 15 residues. Germline assignment: CDR1 MGHRA and CDR2 YSYEKL. V shed 3 bases, J shed 12 bases, and the junction held 9 bases outside the gene matches.

This clonotype was found many times. The chain is built from TRBV5-8 and TRBJ1-1; unclear D gene. Trimming cost V 6 bases and J 1 base, with 7 bases left between them. The V gene's germline CDR1 is SGHTS and CDR2 YDEGEE. The CDR3 runs to 12 residues. CDR3 bases: TGTGCCAGCATGGTCGCGAACACTGAAGCTTTCTTT. Amino acid sequence: CASMVANTEAFF. The full variable domain, its missing parts supplied by reference TRBV5-8 and TRBJ1-1, is EAGVTQSPTHLIKTRGQQATLRCSPISGHTSVYWYQQALGLGLQFLLWYDEGEERNRGNFPPRFSGRQFPNYSSELNVNALELEDSALYLCASMVANTEAFFGQGTRLTVV.